This T cell receptor beta chain was documented in a study of spatial heterogeneity in lung cancer. This clonotype has a count of ten or more. As to time point: sample taken at primary tumor resection. TCRdb reanalysed the 5' RACE reads using MiXCR and keeps one entry per CDR3 protein. The sample holds 20,000 to 25,000 distinct CDR3 sequences, approximately 4.2% seen once. This CDR3 has 14 residues. The trim removed 3 bases at V and 6 bases at J, leaving 5 bases unmatched. Germline CDR1 is SGHTA and CDR2 is FQGTGA. The V gene is TRBV7-3, the J gene TRBJ2-4; 7 bases agree with TRBD2. The specimen was PBMCs, collected at surgery. The TCR was taken from a male donor with early-stage non-small cell lung cancer. CDR3 in amino acids: CASSLFGGSNIQYF. The CDR3 coding sequence is TGTGCCAGCAGCTTGTTCGGGGGGTCAAACATTCAGTACTTC. The full variable domain, with the rest looked up from reference TRBV7-3 and TRBJ2-4, is GAGVSQTPSNKVTEKGKYVELRCDPISGHTALYWYRQSLGQGPEFLIYFQGTGAADDSGLPNDRFFAVRPEGSVSTLKIQRTERGDSAVYLCASSLFGGSNIQYFGAGTRLSVL.